This T cell receptor beta chain was captured in a study of cytomegalovirus exposure and HLA in healthy donors. Regarding the study as a whole: A cluster of highly shared sequence variants was likely a sequencing artifact.

PCR employed 60 Vbeta and 13 Jbeta primers. Clones were read by immunoSEQ multiplex PCR, and TCRdb kept only the in-frame ones, dropping some. Of 160,000 or so clones listed, around 77% were seen once; the top ten hold approximately 2.5%. Trimming took 6 bases from V and 1 from J; bases not matched to a gene: 9. The length of the CDR3 is 16 residues. Looked up from germline, CDR1 is LNHDA and CDR2 is SQIVND (reference sequence). As to this clone: Its antigen is not known.

The sample consisted of PBMCs. V gene TRBV19 combines with J gene TRBJ1-1; 9 bases map to TRBD1. The sequence came from a man aged 55 to 70 in good health and CMV-seronegative. The CDR3 nucleotides read TGTGCCAGTAGACCCTGGAGGACAGGGGAGAACACTGAAGCTTTCTTT. It specifies CASRPWRTGENTEAFF.